Sequencing of this T cell receptor (beta chain) was carried out in a study of graft-versus-host responses after intestinal transplantation. About the research overall: Recipients were given multivisceral, liver-intestinal, or isolated intestinal transplants.

Note on this clone: Its specificity is not known.

Here immunoSEQ multiplex PCR was the method, and the copy in TCRdb shows in-frame clones only, minus some. In the table there are 140,000 or so clones, approximately 91% of which are singletons. The CDR3 totals 12 residues. Germline assignment: CDR1 WNHNN and CDR2 SYGVQD (reference sequence). V lost 8 bases and J lost 0, with 7 bases in between. This sample comprised unstimulated CD4+ T cells sorted from spleen or lymph node cells, obtained before intestinal transplant. This clonotype was obtained from a human donor who received an intestinal transplant. This chain uses TRBV10-1 with TRBJ1-1; no firm D call. CDR3 sequence: CASSDLNTEAFF. CDR3 DNA sequence: TGCGCCAGCTCCGACTTGAACACTGAAGCTTTCTTT.